This T cell receptor beta chain was found in a study of CD8+CD57+ T cells in acquired aplastic anemia. Study details: The study obtained an average of 3.2 ug of DNA from sorted CD4+ and CD8+ cells.

Study-wide results and limits: Simpson's diversity of CD8+ cells was not significantly different in patients compared with controls.

The template for TCR beta VDJ and CDR3 sequence profiling was genomic DNA. TCRdb re-called the reads with MiXCR, one entry per CDR3 protein. The table has roughly 150,000 distinct CDR3 sequences, approximately 44% seen once. This clonotype was seen many times. Its specificity is not known. Germline V gene lookup returns CDR1 SGHDT and CDR2 YYEEEE. Trimming removed 1 base from V and 1 base from J, with 12 bases in between. This CDR3 is 16 amino acids long. The sequence derives from a human donor in good health. The chain joins TRBV5-6 to TRBJ2-1; D not certain. What was sequenced was sorted CD4+, CD8+, or CD8+CD57+ T cells (not recorded which) from PBMCs. The CDR3 DNA follows: TGTGCCAGCAGCTTGAGGTCAGGCCTATCCTACAATGAGCAGTTCTTC. Protein sequence: CASSLRSGLSYNEQFF.